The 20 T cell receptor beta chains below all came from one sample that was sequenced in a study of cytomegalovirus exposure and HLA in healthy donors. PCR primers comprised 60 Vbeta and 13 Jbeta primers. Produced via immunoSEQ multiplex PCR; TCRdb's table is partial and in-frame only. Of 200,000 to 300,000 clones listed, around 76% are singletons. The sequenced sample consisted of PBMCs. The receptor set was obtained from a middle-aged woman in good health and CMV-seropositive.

The CDR3 region is CASSLTSYEQFF. Here the CDR3 DNA reads TGTGCCAGCAGCCTTACTAGTTATGAGCAGTTCTTC. This chain uses TRBV7-9 with TRBJ2-1, with D perhaps TRBD2 (5 bases). Deletions cut 5 bases from V and 8 bases from J, with 10 bases between. This CDR3 is 12 amino acids long. Germline assignment: CDR1 SEHNR and CDR2 FQNEAQ (reference sequence).

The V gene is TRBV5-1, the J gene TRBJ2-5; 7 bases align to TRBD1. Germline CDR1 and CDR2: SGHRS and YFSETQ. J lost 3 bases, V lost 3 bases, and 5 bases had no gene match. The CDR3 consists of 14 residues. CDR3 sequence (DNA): TGCGCCAGCAGCTCGGCAGGGGGAAAAGAGACCCAGTACTTC. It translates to CASSSAGGKETQYF.

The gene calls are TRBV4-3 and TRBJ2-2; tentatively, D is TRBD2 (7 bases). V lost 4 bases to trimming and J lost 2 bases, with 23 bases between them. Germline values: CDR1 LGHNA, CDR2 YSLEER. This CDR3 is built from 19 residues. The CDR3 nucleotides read TGCGCCAGCAGCCGCTCCTCGAGGGGGGCGGGGGATAACACCGGGGAGCTGTTTTTT. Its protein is CASSRSSRGAGDNTGELFF.

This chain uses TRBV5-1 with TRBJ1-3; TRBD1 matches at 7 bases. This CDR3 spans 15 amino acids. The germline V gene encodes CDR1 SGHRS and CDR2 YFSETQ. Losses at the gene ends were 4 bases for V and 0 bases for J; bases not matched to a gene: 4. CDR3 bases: TGCGCCAGCAGCCCGGGACAGAACTCTGGAAACACCATATATTTT. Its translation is CASSPGQNSGNTIYF.

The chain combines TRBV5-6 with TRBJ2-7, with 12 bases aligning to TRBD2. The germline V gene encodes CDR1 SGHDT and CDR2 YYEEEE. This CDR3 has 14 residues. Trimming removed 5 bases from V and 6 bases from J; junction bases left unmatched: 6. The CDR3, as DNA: TGTGCCAGCAGGACTAGCGGGAGAGCTGGCGAGCAGTACTTC. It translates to CASRTSGRAGEQYF.

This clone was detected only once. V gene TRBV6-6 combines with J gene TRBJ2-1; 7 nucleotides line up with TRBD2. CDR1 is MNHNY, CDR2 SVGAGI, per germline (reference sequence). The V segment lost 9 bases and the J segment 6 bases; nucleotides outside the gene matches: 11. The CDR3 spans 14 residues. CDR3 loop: CASGGAGASNEQFF. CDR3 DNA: TGTGCCAGTGGTGGGGCGGGAGCCTCCAATGAGCAGTTCTTC.

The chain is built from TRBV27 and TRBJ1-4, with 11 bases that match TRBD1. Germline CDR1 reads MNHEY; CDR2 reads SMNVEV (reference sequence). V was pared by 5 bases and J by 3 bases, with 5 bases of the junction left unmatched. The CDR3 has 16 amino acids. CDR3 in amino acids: CASSRDRGSANEKLFF. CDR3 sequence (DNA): TGTGCCAGCAGTCGGGACAGGGGGAGCGCTAATGAAAAACTGTTTTTT.

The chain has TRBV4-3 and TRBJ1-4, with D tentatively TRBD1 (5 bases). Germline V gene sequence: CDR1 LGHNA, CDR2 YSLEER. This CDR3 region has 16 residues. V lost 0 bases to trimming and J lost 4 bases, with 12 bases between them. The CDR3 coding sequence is TGCGCCAGCAGCCAAGATACGGGAGGGGTTAATGAAAAACTGTTTTTT. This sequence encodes CASSQDTGGVNEKLFF.

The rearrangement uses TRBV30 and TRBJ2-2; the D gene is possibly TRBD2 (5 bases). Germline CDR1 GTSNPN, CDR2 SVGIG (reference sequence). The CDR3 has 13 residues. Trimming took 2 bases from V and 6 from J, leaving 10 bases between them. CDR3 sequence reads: CAWSHWRAGELFF. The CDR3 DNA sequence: TGTGCCTGGAGTCACTGGCGGGCCGGGGAGCTGTTTTTT. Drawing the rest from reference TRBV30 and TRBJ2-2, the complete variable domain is SQTIHQWPATLVQPVGSPLSLECTVEGTSNPNLYWYRQAAGRGLQLLFYSVGIGQISSEVPQNLSASRPQDRQFILSSKKLLLSDSGFYLCAWSHWRAGELFFGEGSRLTVL.

DNA for the CDR3: TGTGCCAGCCTCAAAGGTTGGGCCTCAGATACGCAGTATTTT. Translating it yields CASLKGWASDTQYF. The chain combines TRBV2 with TRBJ2-3; D is undetermined. Germline-derived CDR1 and CDR2 are SNHLY and FYNNEI. Trimming took 8 bases from V and 4 from J, leaving 16 bases between them. The CDR3 has 14 residues.

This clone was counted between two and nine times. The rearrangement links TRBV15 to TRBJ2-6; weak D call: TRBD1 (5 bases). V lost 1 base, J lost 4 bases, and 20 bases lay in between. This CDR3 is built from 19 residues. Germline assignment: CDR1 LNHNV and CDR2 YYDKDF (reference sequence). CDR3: CATSRGNPLKGAGANVLTF. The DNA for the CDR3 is TGTGCCACCAGCAGAGGAAACCCCCTGAAAGGGGCCGGGGCCAACGTCCTGACTTTC.

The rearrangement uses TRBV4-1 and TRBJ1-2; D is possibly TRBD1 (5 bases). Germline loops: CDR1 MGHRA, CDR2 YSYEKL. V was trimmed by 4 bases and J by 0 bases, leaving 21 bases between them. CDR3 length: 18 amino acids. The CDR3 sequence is CASSPERAGVRTNYGYTF. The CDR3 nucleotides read TGCGCCAGCAGCCCCGAACGGGCGGGGGTCCGTACTAACTATGGCTACACCTTC.

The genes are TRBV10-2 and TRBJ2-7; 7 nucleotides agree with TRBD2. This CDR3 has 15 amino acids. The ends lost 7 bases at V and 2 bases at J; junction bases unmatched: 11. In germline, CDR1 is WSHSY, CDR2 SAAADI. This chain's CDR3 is CASTLRASGTYEQYF. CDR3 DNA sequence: TGCGCCAGCACTTTGAGGGCTAGCGGAACCTACGAGCAGTACTTC.

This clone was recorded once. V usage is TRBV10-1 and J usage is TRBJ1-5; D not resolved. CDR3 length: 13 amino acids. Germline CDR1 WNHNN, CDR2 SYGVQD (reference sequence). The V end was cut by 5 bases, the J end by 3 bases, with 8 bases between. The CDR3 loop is CASSSGINQPQHF. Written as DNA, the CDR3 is TGCGCCAGCAGTTCGGGTATCAATCAGCCCCAGCATTTT.

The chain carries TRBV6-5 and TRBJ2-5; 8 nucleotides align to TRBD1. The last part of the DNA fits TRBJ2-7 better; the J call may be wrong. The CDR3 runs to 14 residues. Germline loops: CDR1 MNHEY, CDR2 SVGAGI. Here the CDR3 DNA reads TGTGCCAGCAGCGGCGACAGGGGACCCTACGAGCAGTACTTC. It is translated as CASSGDRGPYEQYF.

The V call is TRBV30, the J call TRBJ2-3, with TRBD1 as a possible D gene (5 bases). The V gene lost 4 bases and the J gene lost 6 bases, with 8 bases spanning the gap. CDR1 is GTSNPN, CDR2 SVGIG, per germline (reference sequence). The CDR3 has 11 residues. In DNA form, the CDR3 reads TGTGCCTGGACTGCAGGGGATACGCAGTATTTT. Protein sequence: CAWTAGDTQYF.

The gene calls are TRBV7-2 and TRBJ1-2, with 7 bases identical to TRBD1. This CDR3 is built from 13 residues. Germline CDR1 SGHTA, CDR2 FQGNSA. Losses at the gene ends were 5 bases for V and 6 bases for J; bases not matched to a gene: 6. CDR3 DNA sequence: TGTGCCAGCAGCCAGACAGGGTACAATGGCTACACCTTC. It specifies CASSQTGYNGYTF.

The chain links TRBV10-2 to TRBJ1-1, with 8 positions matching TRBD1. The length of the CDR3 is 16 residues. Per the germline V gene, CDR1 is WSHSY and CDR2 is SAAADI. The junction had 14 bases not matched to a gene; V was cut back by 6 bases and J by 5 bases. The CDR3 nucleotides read TGCGCCAGCAGACACATTCAGGGGGCCGGGAGAACTGAAGCTTTCTTT. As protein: CASRHIQGAGRTEAFF.

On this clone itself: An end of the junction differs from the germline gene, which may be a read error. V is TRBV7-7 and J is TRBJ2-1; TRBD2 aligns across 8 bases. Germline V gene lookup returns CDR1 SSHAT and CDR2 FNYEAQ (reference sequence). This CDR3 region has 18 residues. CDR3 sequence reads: CASRSRRGGRWGHNEQFF. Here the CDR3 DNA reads TGTGCTAGCAGATCCCGAAGAGGCGGGAGGTGGGGTCACAATGAGCAGTTCTTC.

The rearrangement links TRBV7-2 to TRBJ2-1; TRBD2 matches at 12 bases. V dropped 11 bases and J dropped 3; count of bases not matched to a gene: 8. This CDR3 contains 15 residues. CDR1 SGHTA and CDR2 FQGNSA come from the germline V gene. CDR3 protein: CAGDSSGGGYNEQFF. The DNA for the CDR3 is TGTGCCGGGGACTCTAGCGGGGGGGGCTACAATGAGCAGTTCTTC. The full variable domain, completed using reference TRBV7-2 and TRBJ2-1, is GAGVSQSPSNKVTEKGKDVELRCDPISGHTALYWYRQSLGQGLEFLIYFQGNSAPDKSGLPSDRFSAERTGGSVSTLTIQRTQQEDSAVYLCAGDSSGGGYNEQFFGPGTRLTVL.